Presented here are 9 T cell receptor beta chains from one specimen sequenced in a study of blood T cell repertoires in COVID-19 (TCRdb year 2020). Library method: the immunoSEQ multiplex PCR assay. This immuneACCESS table, as held by TCRdb, lists in-frame sequences with V and J called but not all clones. Of the missing ones, under half trace to an unresolved V gene in checked studies; the others have no known cause. The sample data list a few hundred thousand clones, and 70% to 90% of these were observed just once. The biggest ten clones account for around 7.8% of the sample. Sequenced sample: peripheral blood. These receptors were obtained from a human donor in a cohort sampled during active COVID-19.

The CDR3 region has the DNA TGTGCCAGCAGTGCTGACCGTCGGGTGGTGGGGCATGGCTACACCTTC. The encoded protein is CASSADRRVVGHGYTF. The chain carries TRBV6-1 and TRBJ1-2; D is possibly TRBD1 (5 bases). Germline-derived CDR1 and CDR2 are MNHNS and SASEGT. V was clipped by 4 bases and J by 6 bases, with 21 bases between them. CDR3 length: 16 amino acids.

The rearrangement joins TRBV5-8 to TRBJ1-1; D is undetermined. In germline, CDR1 is SGHTS, CDR2 YDEGEE. V lost 4 bases to trimming and J lost 5 bases, with 12 bases between them. CDR3 length: 13 residues. CDR3 loop: CASSKEDGTEAFF. For the CDR3, the DNA is TGTGCCAGCAGCAAGGAGGACGGGACTGAAGCTTTCTTT.

V gene TRBV3-1 (or the pseudogene TRBV3-2) combines with J gene TRBJ2-2; possibly TRBD2 for D (6 bases). In germline, CDR1 is LGHDT, CDR2 YNNKEL (reference sequence). Trimming cost V 2 bases and J 5 bases, with 21 bases left between them. The CDR3 spans 18 residues. The CDR3 bases are TGTGCCAGCAGCCAAATAGGGCCCACCGGGAGTGAGACCGGGGAGCTGTTTTTT. Its protein product is CASSQIGPTGSETGELFF.

For this clone: This sample includes further DNA sequences coding for the same CDR3. The chain uses TRBV29-1 and TRBJ1-5; no firm D call. From germline, CDR1 is SQVTM and CDR2 ANQGSEA. The CDR3 consists of 12 residues. Trimming left V 4 bases short and J 2 bases short, with 6 bases between. Here the CDR3 reads CSVGQGNQPQHF. The CDR3, as DNA: TGCAGCGTTGGTCAGGGCAATCAGCCCCAGCATTTT.

The genes are TRBV3-1 (or the pseudogene TRBV3-2) and TRBJ2-7, with 7 positions matching TRBD1. With 4 bases clipped from V and 5 bases from J, the junction kept 2 bases outside the gene matches. The CDR3 extends over 12 amino acids. In germline, CDR1 is LGHDT, CDR2 YNNKEL (reference sequence). The CDR3 spells CASSLGQDEQYF. CDR3 nucleotides: TGTGCCAGCAGCCTAGGACAGGACGAGCAGTACTTC.

This CDR3 reads CASSQGGIRRTEAFF. CDR3 sequence (DNA): TGTGCCAGCAGCCAGGGGGGAATCCGGAGGACTGAAGCTTTCTTT. The chain recombines TRBV14 with TRBJ1-1, with TRBD1 as a possible D gene (5 bases). CDR3 length equals 15 residues. V lost 3 bases and J lost 5, with 16 bases in between. Germline V gene lookup returns CDR1 SGHDN and CDR2 FVKESK.

The chain employs TRBV7-8 and TRBJ2-5; 8 bases map to TRBD1. Germline V CDR1 and CDR2: SGHVS, FQNEAQ. J was trimmed by 3 bases and V by 5 bases; bases with no gene match: 8. The CDR3 runs to 15 residues. CDR3 amino acids: CASSRRTGQEETQYF. The CDR3 DNA sequence: TGTGCCAGCAGCCGCCGGACAGGGCAGGAAGAGACCCAGTACTTC.

This sequence joins TRBV6-5 and TRBJ2-7; D may be TRBD2 (6 bases). The CDR3 consists of 14 residues. CDR1 is MNHEY, CDR2 SVGAGI, per germline. Deletions cut 6 bases from V and 4 bases from J, with 16 bases between. The CDR3 DNA is TGTGCCAGCAGCCAAGAGGCCGGGGGATACGAGCAGTACTTC. Translated: CASSQEAGGYEQYF.

The chain links TRBV5-5 to TRBJ1-5, with 10 bases fitting TRBD1. Losses at the gene ends were 3 bases for V and 1 base for J; bases not matched to a gene: 4. This CDR3 has 16 residues. Germline values: CDR1 SGHKS, CDR2 YYEKEE (reference sequence). The CDR3 here is CASSSRDRGSNQPQHF. DNA for the CDR3: TGTGCCAGCAGCTCCAGGGACAGGGGAAGCAATCAGCCCCAGCATTTT.